This T cell receptor beta chain was recovered during a study of cytomegalovirus exposure and HLA in healthy donors. Study findings and constraints: A later look showed TCR association rates differing by HLA locus, highest for DRB1 and lowest for HLA-C.

Primers for the PCR totalled 60 Vbeta and 13 Jbeta. Sequencing used immunoSEQ multiplex PCR; TCRdb keeps in-frame clones, though not all of them. Among 85,000 to 130,000 clones, 65% to 80% were seen once, and the ten largest hold around 2.8%. This clone was detected a few times. Its target is not known. Unmatched junction bases numbered 9, after V lost 7 bases and J lost 7 bases. CDR1 is SQVTM and CDR2 is ANQGSEA in the germline V gene. This CDR3 spans 12 amino acids. The sample consisted of PBMCs. This chain joins TRBV29-1 and TRBJ2-7; 8 bases match TRBD2. This receptor was obtained from a male donor in good health and CMV-seropositive. CDR3 protein: CSAGGAWVEQYF. In DNA form, the CDR3 reads TGCAGCGCCGGGGGGGCCTGGGTTGAGCAGTACTTC.